Below, 27 T cell receptor beta chains from the same sample are listed, as sequenced in a study of cytomegalovirus exposure and HLA in healthy donors. The primer mix had 60 Vbeta and 13 Jbeta primers. The protocol was immunoSEQ multiplex PCR, while the TCRdb copy is restricted to in-frame clones and leaves out a portion. The data contain more than 20,000 clones, 70% of them seen just once; the ten biggest clones take up 4% to 4.5%. The source material was PBMCs. The receptors were sampled from a woman aged 45-65 years in good health and CMV-seronegative.

This clone was seen a handful of times. The J gene is TRBJ1-4, the V gene TRBV6-5; D not resolved. V lost 5 bases, J lost 5 bases, and 9 bases lay in between. The CDR3 loop spans 13 amino acids. Germline CDR1 and CDR2: MNHEY and SVGAGI. CDR3 residues: CASSLDSNEKLFF. The CDR3 DNA follows: TGTGCCAGCAGTCTGGACTCGAATGAAAAACTGTTTTTT.

The J gene is TRBJ1-2, the V gene TRBV6-4; D may be TRBD1 (6 bases). Germline V gene sequence: CDR1 MRHNA, CDR2 SNTAGT. Trimming cost V 7 bases and J 7 bases, with 16 bases left between them. CDR3 size: 13 residues. CDR3 in DNA: TGTGCCAGCAAGGCTGGGGGGGCCTCTGGCTACACCTTC. Encoded protein: CASKAGGASGYTF.

This clone was seen only once. As DNA, the CDR3 is TGCAGCGTCACAGGGAACACTGAAGCTTTCTTT. It encodes CSVTGNTEAFF. The chain has TRBV29-1 and TRBJ1-1, with a weak D call TRBD1 (5 bases). The CDR3 spans 11 residues. The germline V and J ends were trimmed by 6 bases and 1 base, with 6 bases remaining between them. Germline V gene lookup returns CDR1 SQVTM and CDR2 ANQGSEA.

This chain joins TRBV13 and TRBJ1-1, with TRBD1 matching 9 bases. Germline V CDR1 and CDR2: PRHDT, FYEKMQ (reference sequence). Trimming removed 4 bases from V and 7 bases from J; junction bases left unmatched: 4. This CDR3 is 13 amino acids long. CDR3 loop: CASSSGQGREAFF. CDR3 nucleotides: TGTGCCAGCAGCTCGGGACAGGGCCGTGAAGCTTTCTTT. Variable domain in full (rest from reference TRBV13 and TRBJ1-1): AAGVIQSPRHLIKEKRETATLKCYPIPRHDTVYWYQQGPGQDPQFLISFYEKMQSDKGSIPDRFSAQQFSDYHSELNMSSLELGDSALYFCASSSGQGREAFFGQGTRLTVV.

This sequence joins TRBV29-1 and TRBJ1-1, with D tentatively TRBD1 (5 bases). Trimming shortened V by 4 bases and J by 7 bases, and 7 bases separated the two germline ends. The CDR3 has 10 amino acids. Germline V gene lookup returns CDR1 SQVTM and CDR2 ANQGSEA. Here the CDR3 reads CSVGGDEAFF. CDR3 DNA sequence: TGCAGCGTTGGGGGGGATGAAGCTTTCTTT.

The chain joins TRBV5-1 to TRBJ2-7, with D uncertain. V lost 6 bases and J 0 bases, leaving 13 bases between the germline ends. This CDR3 comprises 14 residues. CDR1 SGHRS and CDR2 YFSETQ come from the germline V gene. CDR3 sequence: CASIAAPGSYEQYF. The CDR3 DNA reads as TGCGCCAGCATCGCGGCCCCTGGCTCCTACGAGCAGTACTTC.

The J gene is TRBJ1-1, the V gene TRBV2; TRBD1 aligns across 8 bases. Germline loops: CDR1 SNHLY, CDR2 FYNNEI. Losses at the gene ends were 6 bases for V and 7 bases for J; bases not matched to a gene: 4. This CDR3 contains 12 residues. In nucleotides, the CDR3 is TGTGCCAGCAGGGGACAGGCTTATGAAGCTTTCTTT. Translation gives CASRGQAYEAFF.

The chain employs TRBV6-5 and TRBJ1-1; 8 nucleotides agree with TRBD1. Germline CDR1 and CDR2: MNHEY and SVGAGI. V shed 4 bases and J 2 bases; nucleotides not matched to a gene: 9. The length of the CDR3 is 16 residues. The CDR3 sequence is CASSSDRGWGNTEAFF. DNA for the CDR3: TGTGCCAGCAGTTCAGACAGGGGATGGGGCAACACTGAAGCTTTCTTT.

This clone was seen only once. The CDR3: CASSPLAGDTGELFF. CDR3 DNA sequence: TGTGCCAGCTCACCACTAGCGGGGGACACCGGGGAGCTGTTTTTT. J is TRBJ2-2 and V is TRBV18, with 9 bases that match TRBD2. V lost 1 base and J lost 3; bases outside the gene matches: 0. The CDR3 is 15 amino acids. The germline gives CDR1 KGHSH, CDR2 LQKENI.

The rearrangement links TRBV5-6 to TRBJ2-7; D may be TRBD1 (5 bases). Trimming took off 2 bases at V and 3 bases at J, with 12 bases between the two ends. CDR1 is SGHDT and CDR2 is YYEEEE in the germline V gene. The CDR3 is 14 residues long. The CDR3 spells CASSLALTDYEQYF. The CDR3 coding sequence is TGTGCCAGCAGCTTAGCGTTGACAGACTACGAGCAGTACTTC.

The chain is built from TRBV19 and TRBJ1-2; tentative D call: TRBD1 (6 bases). Trimming took off 5 bases at V and 6 bases at J, with 13 bases between the two ends. The germline V gene has CDR1 LNHDA and CDR2 SQIVND (reference sequence). The CDR3 is 13 amino acids. The CDR3 sequence: CASSVTGTNGYTF. Written as DNA, the CDR3 is TGTGCCAGTAGTGTAACCGGGACAAATGGCTACACCTTC.

The gene calls are TRBV5-6 and TRBJ2-3; 10 nucleotides agree with TRBD2. Germline CDR1 and CDR2: SGHDT and YYEEEE. CDR3 length equals 16 residues. Unmatched junction bases numbered 7, after V lost 0 bases and J lost 6 bases. The CDR3 reads CASSLALAGDFDTQYF. In DNA, the CDR3 is TGTGCCAGCAGCTTGGCGCTAGCGGGAGATTTTGATACGCAGTATTTT.

The chain joins TRBV29-1 to TRBJ2-3, with D tentatively TRBD1 (6 bases). Trimming stripped 5 bases from V and 0 bases from J, with 9 bases between. The CDR3 totals 13 residues. The germline CDR1 and CDR2 sequences are SQVTM and ANQGSEA. The chain's CDR3 is CSVQGSSTDTQYF. The CDR3 bases are TGCAGCGTTCAGGGGAGTAGCACAGATACGCAGTATTTT.

The gene calls are TRBV29-1 and TRBJ1-1; 8 nucleotides agree with TRBD1. The germline CDR1 and CDR2 sequences are SQVTM and ANQGSEA. The CDR3 loop spans 11 amino acids. The CDR3 loop is CRAGRDRLAFF. The CDR3 DNA sequence: TGCAGGGCTGGGCGGGACAGGTTAGCTTTCTTT.

Here the CDR3 DNA reads TGTGCCAGCAGCTCCTATGACTCCTACAATGAGCAGTTCTTC. It specifies CASSSYDSYNEQFF. The gene calls are TRBV11-2 and TRBJ2-1; D is undetermined. Germline V gene sequence: CDR1 SGHAT, CDR2 FQNNGV. V lost 4 bases, J lost 0 bases, and 7 bases lay in between. The CDR3 extends over 14 amino acids.

The J gene is TRBJ2-7, the V gene TRBV29-1, with a possible D match to TRBD2 (6 bases). The germline V and J ends were trimmed by 0 bases and 3 bases, with 18 bases remaining between them. Germline lookup yields CDR1 SQVTM and CDR2 ANQGSEA. There are 16 residues in the CDR3. The DNA for the CDR3 is TGCAGCGTTGAAGAAGGCCGTGGTGGAGGGGTCTACGAGCAGTACTTC. It specifies CSVEEGRGGGVYEQYF.

The CDR3 DNA reads TGTGCCAGCAGCTCGGGACAGGGAGGCGAGCAGTACTTC. Residues: CASSSGQGGEQYF. This rearrangement joins TRBV9 to TRBJ2-7; 9 bases are a match to TRBD1. Germline assignment: CDR1 SGDLS and CDR2 YYNGEE. The ends lost 4 bases at V and 6 bases at J; junction bases unmatched: 5. The CDR3 is 13 residues long.

The V call is TRBV25-1, the J call TRBJ1-2; 7 nucleotides align to TRBD1. CDR1 and CDR2 from the germline V gene are MGHDK and SYGVNS. This CDR3 region has 14 residues. J lost 5 bases, V lost 6 bases, and 9 bases had no gene match. The CDR3 region has the DNA TGTGCCAGCAGATACTCAGGGGGGAATTATGGCTACACCTTC. This sequence encodes CASRYSGGNYGYTF.

This clone was seen only once. The chain is built from TRBV5-1 and TRBJ2-7, with 14 bases lining up with TRBD2. The V gene end was trimmed by 5 bases and the J gene end by 7 bases; junction bases not matched to a gene: 5. This CDR3 has 14 amino acids. Per the germline V gene, CDR1 is SGHRS and CDR2 is YFSETQ. Here the CDR3 reads CASSPGTSGGEQYF. In DNA, the CDR3 is TGCGCCAGCAGTCCCGGGACTAGCGGGGGTGAGCAGTACTTC.

The chain joins TRBV7-2 to TRBJ1-4; the D gene is possibly TRBD1 (6 bases). The CDR3 runs 15 residues. CDR1 SGHTA and CDR2 FQGNSA come from the germline V gene. The germline V and J ends were trimmed by 6 bases and 4 bases, with 15 bases remaining between them. CDR3 coding DNA: TGTGCCAGCAGAGTGTCAGGGGCGGGTAATGAAAAACTGTTTTTT. Translation: CASRVSGAGNEKLFF.

The chain couples TRBV29-1 to TRBJ1-2; possible D gene TRBD1, 6 bases. The germline V gene encodes CDR1 SQVTM and CDR2 ANQGSEA. The CDR3 totals 11 residues. V dropped 4 bases and J dropped 8 bases, with 11 bases sitting between them. CDR3: CSVGGPYGYTF. In DNA, the CDR3 is TGCAGCGTTGGGGGGCCATACGGCTACACCTTC.

This chain links TRBV29-1 with TRBJ1-1, with no clear D. Trimming left V 3 bases short and J 5 bases short, with 7 bases between. The germline gives CDR1 SQVTM, CDR2 ANQGSEA. CDR3 length: 11 amino acids. The CDR3 sequence is CSVERETEAFF. DNA for the CDR3: TGCAGCGTTGAGAGGGAGACTGAAGCTTTCTTT.

The chain links TRBV11-1 to TRBJ2-7, with 11 bases aligning to TRBD1. This CDR3 region has 15 residues. Germline V gene lookup returns CDR1 SGHAT and CDR2 FQDESV (reference sequence). The ends lost 5 bases at V and 1 base at J; junction bases unmatched: 4. CDR3 amino acids: CASSARDRGSYEQYF. Here the CDR3 DNA reads TGTGCCAGCAGCGCACGGGACAGGGGGTCCTACGAGCAGTACTTC.

The CDR3 is CASSLGQVDTQYF. The DNA for the CDR3 is TGCGCCAGCAGCCTCGGACAGGTCGATACGCAGTATTTT. The J gene is TRBJ2-3, the V gene TRBV5-1; 7 nucleotides line up with TRBD1. Germline V gives CDR1 SGHRS, CDR2 YFSETQ. Trimming cost V 4 bases and J 6 bases; bases outside gene matches: 5. The CDR3 runs to 13 residues.

V and J are TRBV28 and TRBJ1-2, with D possibly TRBD1 on 5 matching bases. Germline-derived CDR1 and CDR2 are MDHEN and SYDVKM. The CDR3 runs to 15 residues. V lost 3 bases, J lost 4 bases, and 15 bases lay in between. The CDR3 here is CASSFNRAGSYGYTF. The CDR3 bases are TGTGCCAGCAGTTTTAATCGCGCAGGGTCCTATGGCTACACCTTC.

The chain combines TRBV5-4 with TRBJ1-6, with D uncertain. CDR1 SGHNT and CDR2 YYREEE come from the germline V gene (reference sequence). Trimming pared 4 bases from V and 8 bases from J, leaving 13 bases between. This CDR3 is 14 amino acids long. The CDR3 DNA sequence: TGTGCCAGCAGCCTCCGTTCTGTTGATTCACCCCTCCACTTT. This codes for CASSLRSVDSPLHF. The full variable domain, completed using reference TRBV5-4 and TRBJ1-6, is ETGVTQSPTHLIKTRGQQVTLRCSSQSGHNTVSWYQQALGQGPQFIFQYYREEENGRGNFPPRFSGLQFPNYSSELNVNALELDDSALYLCASSLRSVDSPLHFGNGTRLTVT.

The chain has TRBV6-1 and TRBJ1-3; TRBD1 matches at 7 bases. From germline, CDR1 is MNHNS and CDR2 SASEGT. After removal of 6 bases from V and 0 bases from J, the junction contained 2 bases not matched to a gene. CDR3 length: 14 amino acids. CDR3 nucleotide sequence: TGTGCCAGCAGCGGGACAGTCTCTGGAAACACCATATATTTT. Protein product: CASSGTVSGNTIYF.